The clone carrying this T cell receptor (beta chain) showed up just once. What it binds is unknown. Profiling relied on immunoSEQ multiplex PCR, and the TCRdb table lists in-frame clones only, not all of them. The sample lists about 120,000 clones; roughly 88% were seen once. Germline V CDR1 and CDR2: SGDLS, YYNGEE. The CDR3 contains 15 residues. Trimming took 5 bases from V and 5 from J, leaving 17 bases between them. The sample comes from a study of T cell responses to AZD1222 COVID-19 vaccine. Whole-study findings and limits: Regions 160-218 and 743-854 dominated among vaccine-associated CD4 TCRs spanning spike.

The genes are TRBV9 and TRBJ1-5; TRBD1 is a possible D gene (6 bases). This receptor was obtained from an adult in good health. The sample was peripheral blood, taken on day 0 of AZD1222 vaccination. The CDR3: CASSKGRDTYQPQHF. In DNA form, the CDR3 reads TGTGCCAGCAGTAAAGGCCGGGACACCTATCAGCCCCAGCATTTT.